A selection of T cell receptor beta chains follows, all from one sample in a study of identical twins. TCRdb re-derived calls from the 5' RACE reads in MiXCR, one entry per CDR3 protein. This table has some 500,000 distinct CDR3 sequences, approximately 15% appearing once. The data also belong to a second study, concerning yellow fever vaccine responses in identical twins.

Sequenced sample: CD4+ T cells sorted from blood. The receptors were sampled from a woman younger than 35 in good health. Both conserved end residues are part of each CDR3. Fields, in order: J gene, V gene, clone size, CDR3 protein. Clone size is stated in some rows and not others, as once, few, many or a class when expanded.

TRBJ1-6 | TRBV20-1 | few | CSAREGDRANSPLHF
TRBJ2-1 | TRBV12-5 | few | CASGLAGPPIPYEQFF
TRBJ2-5 | TRBV5-1 | few | CASSVGTGLETQYF
TRBJ2-1 | TRBV20-1 | NA | CSAPAQRGGYNEQFF
TRBJ2-1 | TRBV27 | few | CASSLKPGLAGNEQFF
TRBJ2-1 | TRBV20-1 | NA | CSAEDRDNEQFF
TRBJ1-1 | TRBV20-1 | many | CSARQGKGTEAFF
TRBJ1-2 | TRBV5-1 | many | CASSVRDRVFYGYTF
TRBJ2-1 | TRBV28 | NA | CASTIGGLAGENEQFF
TRBJ2-1 | TRBV6-5 | NA | CASSYSRSTGTAAYNEQFF
TRBJ2-7 | TRBV7-8 | many | CASSMGVQGFNEQYF
TRBJ2-7 | TRBV16 | NA | CASSLQIETGGFYEQYF
TRBJ2-1 | TRBV9 | NA | CASSVGRGYNEQFF
TRBJ2-1 | TRBV6-1 | NA | CASSEKLAQFF
TRBJ2-3 | TRBV10-1 | few | CASSEAGLAGVPDTQYF
TRBJ1-2 | TRBV5-5 | NA | CASSLVPNYGYTF
TRBJ2-7 | TRBV20-1 | NA | CSARTSGGPSRQYF
TRBJ2-5 | TRBV4-3 | many | CASSQGGTSQETQYF
TRBJ2-7 | TRBV28 | few | CASSTDREEQYF
TRBJ2-3 | TRBV5-4 | few | CASSSRRGQGTDTQYF
TRBJ2-1 | TRBV28 | NA | CASTGVEGGNGAYNEQFF
TRBJ2-3 | TRBV10-3 | NA | CAISWETSTDTQYF
TRBJ2-7 | TRBV5-1 | NA | CASSPGTAIFSYEQYF
TRBJ2-7 | TRBV6-1 | NA | CASDRAYEQYF
TRBJ1-4 | TRBV29-1 | NA | CSVGGSLGEKLFF
TRBJ1-4 | TRBV7-9 | NA | CASSSKGTLVNEKLFF
TRBJ2-7 | TRBV20-1 | few | CSAMAREVSYEQYF
TRBJ2-7 | TRBV20-1 | NA | CSAREPRLTTYEQYF
TRBJ1-1 | TRBV5-1 | many | CASSRGDMNTEAFF
TRBJ2-5 | TRBV20-1 | few | CSAPPWGQKQETQYF
TRBJ2-1 | TRBV27 | few | CASSPRIAGGNEQFF
TRBJ2-5 | TRBV2 | NA | CASNNGQGQETQYF
TRBJ2-1 | TRBV4-1 | NA | CASSQDRAGLNEQFF
TRBJ2-3 | TRBV3-1 | NA | CASSQNNPRGLAGLLADTQYF
TRBJ1-2 | TRBV3-1 | NA | CASSQDLREGYGYTF
TRBJ2-7 | TRBV24-1 | NA | CATARDRRYEQYF
TRBJ2-7 | TRBV29-1 | NA | CSAREGQPYEQYF
TRBJ2-3 | TRBV28 | few | CASSLYAVGRGSQDTQYF
TRBJ1-5 | TRBV3-1 | few | CASSLAGGAQHF
TRBJ2-1 | TRBV12-3/TRBV12-4 | NA | CASSSRLAGGQRYGTNEQFF
TRBJ2-3 | TRBV3-1 | few | CASSAGPTTQYF
TRBJ2-3 | TRBV18 | many | CASSPRGGTDTQYF
TRBJ1-1 | TRBV6-1 | many | CASAGNTEAFF
TRBJ2-5 | TRBV10-3 | few | CAISESASGRVQETQYF
TRBJ2-7 | TRBV10-3 | NA | CAISGQTQGRYEQYF